This is a list of T cell receptor beta chains from one sample in a study of T cell responses to AZD1222 COVID-19 vaccine. Assay used: immunoSEQ multiplex PCR; TCRdb lists only in-frame clones, some missing. The data show around 120,000 clones, more than 85% seen once. The sample here was peripheral blood, taken on day 0 of AZD1222 vaccination. The origin of the receptors is an adult in good health. CDR3s include the opening cysteine and the closing phenylalanine or tryptophan. A D gene is named only where the DNA matches it firmly. Clone size is shown for a subset of rows, as once, few, many or a class of expanded clone.

V gene: TRBV6-6; J gene: TRBJ2-7; D gene: TRBD2; clone size: NA; CDR3 protein: CASTDPPGLAGYEQYF; CDR3 DNA: TGTGCCAGCACCGACCCCCCAGGACTAGCGGGATACGAGCAGTACTTC
V gene: TRBV30; J gene: TRBJ1-4; D gene: NA; clone size: NA; CDR3 protein: CAWRATGAANEKLFF; CDR3 DNA: TGTGCCTGGAGAGCCACCGGGGCGGCTAATGAAAAACTGTTTTTT
V gene: TRBV4-1; J gene: TRBJ1-3; D gene: NA; clone size: NA; CDR3 protein: CASSQMARAGNTIYF; CDR3 DNA: TGCGCCAGCAGCCAAATGGCCAGGGCTGGAAACACCATATATTTT
V gene: TRBV7-2; J gene: TRBJ2-7; D gene: TRBD2; clone size: NA; CDR3 protein: CASSYFAGGSWEQYF; CDR3 DNA: TGTGCCAGCAGCTATTTCGCGGGAGGTAGTTGGGAGCAGTACTTC
V gene: TRBV7-8; J gene: TRBJ2-3; D gene: NA; clone size: NA; CDR3 protein: CASSPRSSTDTQYF; CDR3 DNA: TGTGCCAGCAGCCCCCGTTCCAGCACAGATACGCAGTATTTT
V gene: TRBV6-5; J gene: TRBJ2-7; D gene: TRBD2; clone size: NA; CDR3 protein: CASRPGLAAYEQYF; CDR3 DNA: TGTGCCAGCCGCCCGGGACTAGCGGCCTACGAGCAGTACTTC
V gene: TRBV3-1/TRBV3-2; J gene: TRBJ2-1; D gene: TRBD2; clone size: NA; CDR3 protein: CASSKAIAGAREQFF; CDR3 DNA: TGTGCCAGCAGCAAAGCCATAGCGGGAGCTCGGGAGCAGTTCTTC
V gene: TRBV5-8; J gene: TRBJ1-2; D gene: NA; clone size: NA; CDR3 protein: CASTPRGFGYTF; CDR3 DNA: TGTGCCAGCACCCCGCGGGGGTTTGGCTACACCTTC
V gene: TRBV7-9; J gene: TRBJ1-1; D gene: NA; clone size: NA; CDR3 protein: CASSLGRTEAFF; CDR3 DNA: TGTGCCAGCAGCTTAGGCCGGACTGAAGCTTTCTTT
V gene: TRBV4-3; J gene: TRBJ2-7; D gene: NA; clone size: NA; CDR3 protein: CASSQGTATYEQYF; CDR3 DNA: TGCGCCAGCAGCCAAGGAACCGCTACCTACGAGCAGTACTTC
V gene: TRBV6-5; J gene: TRBJ2-5; D gene: TRBD1; clone size: NA; CDR3 protein: CASTQGVRETQYF; CDR3 DNA: TGTGCCAGCACCCAGGGGGTGAGGGAGACCCAGTACTTC
V gene: TRBV19; J gene: TRBJ1-2; D gene: TRBD1; clone size: NA; CDR3 protein: CASSIIQGRELYGYTF; CDR3 DNA: TGTGCCAGTAGTATAATACAGGGGCGGGAGCTCTATGGCTACACCTTC
V gene: TRBV5-4; J gene: TRBJ1-5; D gene: NA; clone size: NA; CDR3 protein: CASSLAAGQPQHF; CDR3 DNA: TGTGCCAGCAGCTTGGCTGCGGGTCAGCCCCAGCATTTT
V gene: TRBV5-8; J gene: TRBJ2-2; D gene: TRBD2; clone size: NA; CDR3 protein: CASSFPTSGIRTGELFF; CDR3 DNA: TGTGCCAGCAGCTTCCCTACTAGCGGGATTCGGACCGGGGAGCTGTTTTTT
V gene: TRBV30; J gene: TRBJ2-1; D gene: TRBD2; clone size: once; CDR3 protein: CAWSEGLAGYNEQFF; CDR3 DNA: TGTGCCTGGAGTGAGGGACTAGCGGGTTACAATGAGCAGTTCTTC
V gene: TRBV27; J gene: TRBJ2-3; D gene: NA; clone size: NA; CDR3 protein: CASSWGTDTQYF; CDR3 DNA: TGTGCCAGCAGTTGGGGGACAGATACGCAGTATTTT
V gene: TRBV5-6; J gene: TRBJ2-1; D gene: NA; clone size: few; CDR3 protein: CASSLGSYEQFF; CDR3 DNA: TGTGCCAGCAGCTTAGGTAGTTATGAGCAGTTCTTC
V gene: TRBV2; J gene: TRBJ2-2; D gene: NA; clone size: NA; CDR3 protein: CASSVAGELFF; CDR3 DNA: TGTGCCAGCAGTGTAGCCGGGGAGCTGTTTTTT
V gene: TRBV4-1; J gene: TRBJ1-5; D gene: NA; clone size: NA; CDR3 protein: CASSQERDRNQPQHF; CDR3 DNA: TGCGCCAGCAGCCAAGAACGCGACAGAAATCAGCCCCAGCATTTT
V gene: TRBV5-1; J gene: TRBJ1-1; D gene: NA; clone size: NA; CDR3 protein: CASSFETVNTEAFF; CDR3 DNA: TGCGCCAGCAGCTTTGAGACAGTGAACACTGAAGCTTTCTTT
V gene: TRBV29-1; J gene: TRBJ2-5; D gene: TRBD2; clone size: NA; CDR3 protein: CSVGLAQETQYF; CDR3 DNA: TGCAGCGTCGGACTAGCCCAAGAGACCCAGTACTTC
V gene: TRBV27; J gene: TRBJ1-4; D gene: NA; clone size: NA; CDR3 protein: CARATVTFWPTNEKLFF; CDR3 DNA: TGTGCCAGGGCGACAGTAACATTTTGGCCTACTAATGAAAAACTGTTTTTT
V gene: TRBV15; J gene: TRBJ2-1; D gene: TRBD2; clone size: NA; CDR3 protein: CATSGLESGTLSEQFF; CDR3 DNA: TGTGCCACCAGCGGTCTGGAGAGCGGGACCCTCAGTGAGCAGTTCTTC
V gene: TRBV7-6; J gene: TRBJ2-2; D gene: NA; clone size: few; CDR3 protein: CASSKTRADTGELFF; CDR3 DNA: TGTGCCAGCAGCAAGACTAGGGCGGATACCGGGGAGCTGTTTTTT
V gene: TRBV19; J gene: TRBJ2-3; D gene: TRBD2; clone size: NA; CDR3 protein: CASSMSTSGWVADTQYF; CDR3 DNA: TGTGCCAGTAGTATGTCGACTAGCGGTTGGGTCGCAGATACGCAGTATTTT
V gene: TRBV19; J gene: TRBJ1-5; D gene: NA; clone size: NA; CDR3 protein: CASSVDGGGNQPQHF; CDR3 DNA: TGTGCCAGTAGTGTCGACGGGGGAGGCAATCAGCCCCAGCATTTT
V gene: TRBV7-6; J gene: TRBJ1-6; D gene: TRBD1; clone size: NA; CDR3 protein: CASSEGTGGNSPLHF; CDR3 DNA: TGTGCCAGCAGCGAGGGGACAGGGGGGAATTCACCCCTCCACTTT
V gene: TRBV5-6; J gene: TRBJ1-3; D gene: TRBD1; clone size: NA; CDR3 protein: CASSLGQGLSGNTIYF; CDR3 DNA: TGTGCCAGCAGCTTAGGACAGGGGCTCTCTGGAAACACCATATATTTT
V gene: TRBV5-1; J gene: TRBJ1-2; D gene: TRBD1; clone size: NA; CDR3 protein: CASSVQGADYGYTF; CDR3 DNA: TGCGCCAGCAGCGTACAGGGGGCGGACTATGGCTACACCTTC
V gene: TRBV10-3; J gene: TRBJ2-1; D gene: NA; clone size: few; CDR3 protein: CAISESRNSSYNEQFF; CDR3 DNA: TGTGCCATCAGTGAGTCGCGGAATAGCTCCTACAATGAGCAGTTCTTC
V gene: TRBV3-1/TRBV3-2; J gene: TRBJ2-3; D gene: NA; clone size: NA; CDR3 protein: CASSADLERTDTQYF; CDR3 DNA: TGTGCCAGCAGTGCGGATCTCGAAAGAACAGATACGCAGTATTTT
V gene: TRBV7-6; J gene: TRBJ2-1; D gene: NA; clone size: NA; CDR3 protein: CASMPTWTVSYNEQFF; CDR3 DNA: TGTGCCAGCATGCCAACATGGACTGTCTCCTACAATGAGCAGTTCTTC
V gene: TRBV14; J gene: TRBJ1-6; D gene: NA; clone size: NA; CDR3 protein: CASSPTTGWNSPLHF; CDR3 DNA: TGTGCCAGCAGCCCCACCACAGGGTGGAATTCACCCCTCCACTTT
V gene: TRBV19; J gene: TRBJ2-3; D gene: NA; clone size: once; CDR3 protein: CASSLRQNPSQYF; CDR3 DNA: TGTGCCAGTAGTTTGAGGCAGAATCCATCGCAGTATTTT
V gene: TRBV5-1; J gene: TRBJ1-4; D gene: NA; clone size: NA; CDR3 protein: CASSPAAGDATNEKLFF; CDR3 DNA: TGCGCCAGCTCACCCGCAGCAGGGGATGCAACTAATGAAAAACTGTTTTTT
V gene: TRBV6-5; J gene: TRBJ1-1; D gene: NA; clone size: NA; CDR3 protein: CASSPLVVREYAFF; CDR3 DNA: TGTGCCAGCAGTCCCCTCGTGGTTAGGGAGTACGCTTTCTTT
V gene: TRBV5-1; J gene: TRBJ1-4; D gene: NA; clone size: NA; CDR3 protein: CASSSTGSGFEKLFF; CDR3 DNA: TGCGCCAGCAGCTCCACAGGGAGCGGTTTTGAAAAACTGTTTTTT
V gene: TRBV5-8; J gene: TRBJ2-7; D gene: NA; clone size: NA; CDR3 protein: CASSLVGRNYEQYF; CDR3 DNA: TGTGCCAGCAGCTTGGTGGGAAGGAACTACGAGCAGTACTTC
V gene: TRBV7-3; J gene: TRBJ1-6; D gene: NA; clone size: NA; CDR3 protein: CASSPGLRDSPLHF; CDR3 DNA: TGTGCCAGCAGCCCGGGATTGAGGGATTCACCCCTCCACTTT
V gene: TRBV6-1; J gene: TRBJ2-7; D gene: NA; clone size: many; CDR3 protein: CASSEVGTLDYEQYF; CDR3 DNA: TGTGCCAGCAGTGAAGTAGGGACATTGGATTACGAGCAGTACTTC
V gene: TRBV2; J gene: TRBJ2-2; D gene: NA; clone size: NA; CDR3 protein: CASRTQWRHTNTGELFF; CDR3 DNA: TGTGCCAGCAGGACCCAGTGGAGACATACGAACACCGGGGAGCTGTTTTTT
V gene: TRBV11-1; J gene: TRBJ1-5; D gene: NA; clone size: NA; CDR3 protein: CASSLNSLGNQPQHF; CDR3 DNA: TGTGCCAGCAGCTTAAACAGTCTCGGCAATCAGCCCCAGCATTTT
V gene: TRBV6-5; J gene: TRBJ2-5; D gene: TRBD1; clone size: NA; CDR3 protein: CASRTQTGGQETQYF; CDR3 DNA: TGTGCCAGCAGAACTCAGACAGGGGGCCAAGAGACCCAGTACTTC
V gene: TRBV28; J gene: TRBJ1-6; D gene: NA; clone size: NA; CDR3 protein: CASSSRVGDSPLHF; CDR3 DNA: TGTGCCAGCAGTTCCAGAGTTGGAGATTCACCCCTCCACTTT
V gene: TRBV28; J gene: TRBJ2-3; D gene: TRBD2; clone size: NA; CDR3 protein: CASSSASGQHTDTQYF; CDR3 DNA: TGTGCCAGCAGTTCGGCTAGCGGGCAACACACAGATACGCAGTATTTT
V gene: TRBV6-6; J gene: TRBJ2-7; D gene: TRBD1; clone size: NA; CDR3 protein: CASSWVGDRGVRSASEQYF; CDR3 DNA: TGTGCCAGCAGCTGGGTGGGGGACAGGGGAGTTCGTTCCGCCTCCGAGCAGTACTTC
V gene: TRBV9; J gene: TRBJ2-1; D gene: NA; clone size: NA; CDR3 protein: CASSAGGGYNEQFF; CDR3 DNA: TGTGCCAGCAGCGCCGGTGGAGGCTACAATGAGCAGTTCTTC
V gene: TRBV5-1; J gene: TRBJ1-4; D gene: TRBD1; clone size: NA; CDR3 protein: CASSLQGANEKLFF; CDR3 DNA: TGCGCCAGCAGCTTGCAGGGGGCTAATGAAAAACTGTTTTTT
V gene: TRBV3-1/TRBV3-2; J gene: TRBJ2-7; D gene: TRBD2; clone size: NA; CDR3 protein: CASSPLAGGPSYEQYF; CDR3 DNA: TGTGCCAGCAGCCCGTTAGCGGGAGGGCCCTCCTACGAGCAGTACTTC
V gene: TRBV29-1; J gene: TRBJ1-6; D gene: TRBD1; clone size: NA; CDR3 protein: CSVRDSNSYNSPLHF; CDR3 DNA: TGCAGCGTTCGGGACAGCAACTCCTATAATTCACCCCTCCACTTT
V gene: TRBV11-3; J gene: TRBJ2-1; D gene: TRBD2; clone size: NA; CDR3 protein: CASSLNLAGGPGEQFF; CDR3 DNA: TGTGCCAGCAGCTTAAATCTAGCGGGAGGGCCCGGTGAGCAGTTCTTC
V gene: TRBV10-1; J gene: TRBJ2-1; D gene: NA; clone size: NA; CDR3 protein: CASSESTGWDNEQFF; CDR3 DNA: TGCGCCAGCAGTGAGTCGACTGGGTGGGACAATGAGCAGTTCTTC
V gene: TRBV19; J gene: TRBJ1-6; D gene: NA; clone size: NA; CDR3 protein: CASSLQGDSAGSPLHF; CDR3 DNA: TGTGCCAGTAGTTTGCAGGGAGATTCGGCTGGGTCACCCCTCCACTTT
V gene: TRBV25-1; J gene: TRBJ1-1; D gene: NA; clone size: NA; CDR3 protein: CASSAAGWNTEAFF; CDR3 DNA: TGTGCCAGCAGCGCAGCGGGGTGGAACACTGAAGCTTTCTTT